This T cell receptor (beta chain) emerged from a study of T cell changes during pregnancy in multiple sclerosis. The CDR3 is 14 residues long. Per germline, CDR1 KGHSH and CDR2 LQKENI. Trimming took off 1 base at V and 6 bases at J, with 10 bases between the two ends. TCRdb keeps only in-frame clones here, not all; method: immunoSEQ multiplex PCR. The sample includes 45,000 to 55,000 clones, about 90% seen only once; the top ten take 0.16%. The source material was CD4+ T cells from peripheral blood mononuclear cells, sampled after pregnancy. This TCR was recovered from a female donor in good health, enrolled as a control in a pregnancy study. The chain employs TRBV18 and TRBJ1-5, with D uncertain. The CDR3: CASSPQGGSQPQHF. As DNA, the CDR3 is TGTGCCAGCTCACCACAGGGAGGGAGTCAGCCCCAGCATTTT.